The 8 T cell receptor beta chains reported below all come from one sample, sequenced in a study of blood T cell repertoires in COVID-19. TCRdb's table, derived via immunoSEQ multiplex PCR, lists solely in-frame clones and lacks some. Of roughly 390,000 clones listed, about 85% are singletons. Sequencing input: peripheral blood. The source of these receptors is a woman aged 18-29 years with acute or convalescent COVID-19.

The chain employs TRBV24-1 and TRBJ2-2, with 10 bases fitting TRBD1. Unmatched junction bases numbered 9, after V lost 1 base and J lost 2 bases. CDR1 KGHDR and CDR2 SFDVKD come from the germline V gene. The CDR3 totals 19 residues. The CDR3 reads CATSDFKGQGGINTGELFF. The CDR3 nucleotides read TGTGCCACCAGTGATTTCAAAGGACAGGGGGGAATCAACACCGGGGAGCTGTTTTTT.

This chain links TRBV5-1 with TRBJ2-2; D unclear. The ends were cut back, 0 bases at V and 3 bases at J, with 6 bases in the middle. Looked up from germline, CDR1 is SGHRS and CDR2 is YFSETQ. The CDR3 consists of 14 residues. The CDR3 loop reads CASSLGLDTGELFF. The DNA for the CDR3 is TGCGCCAGCAGCTTGGGTCTCGACACCGGGGAGCTGTTTTTT.

The chain has TRBV5-4 and TRBJ2-3; 11 positions agree with TRBD2. V lost 1 base to trimming and J lost 6 bases; unmatched junction nucleotides: 4. Germline V gene data show CDR1 as SGHNT and CDR2 as YYREEE (reference sequence). The length of the CDR3 is 15 residues. The CDR3 protein is CASSLLAGGPDTQYF. DNA of the CDR3: TGTGCCAGCAGCTTGTTAGCGGGGGGGCCCGATACGCAGTATTTT. The full variable domain, its missing parts supplied by reference TRBV5-4 and TRBJ2-3, is ETGVTQSPTHLIKTRGQQVTLRCSSQSGHNTVSWYQQALGQGPQFIFQYYREEENGRGNFPPRFSGLQFPNYSSELNVNALELDDSALYLCASSLLAGGPDTQYFGPGTRLTVL.

As DNA, the CDR3 is TGTGCCAGCAGTGACCTGCGCAAGGTAAGGGGGAATCAGCCCCAGCATTTT. This translates into CASSDLRKVRGNQPQHF. The chain recombines TRBV6-4 with TRBJ1-5, with D possibly matching TRBD1 (6 bases). The V end was cut by 2 bases, the J end by 4 bases, with 18 bases between. This CDR3 contains 17 residues. CDR1 is MRHNA and CDR2 is SNTAGT in the germline V gene.

On this clone itself: Other DNA sequences of this sample code for an identical CDR3. The gene calls are TRBV6-5 and TRBJ1-4; a weak D match, TRBD1 (5 bases). Trimming pared 6 bases from V and 7 bases from J, leaving 15 bases between. This CDR3 spans 14 amino acids. Germline V lookup: CDR1 MNHEY, CDR2 SVGAGI. The CDR3 reads CASRSHQGSEKLFF. The CDR3 DNA reads as TGTGCCAGCAGATCCCACCAGGGTAGTGAAAAACTGTTTTTT.

The chain couples TRBV28 to TRBJ2-7, with TRBD2 as a possible D gene (6 bases). CDR3 length: 13 residues. Deletions cut 8 bases from V and 3 bases from J, with 14 bases between. Germline V gives CDR1 MDHEN, CDR2 SYDVKM. The CDR3 DNA reads TGTGCCAGCTTCCATGGGACTGGCTACGAGCAGTACTTC. This codes for CASFHGTGYEQYF.

The chain has TRBV19 and TRBJ2-7, with 7 bases fitting TRBD1. CDR1 LNHDA and CDR2 SQIVND come from the germline V gene (reference sequence). With 4 bases clipped from V and 5 bases from J, the junction kept 5 bases outside the gene matches. The CDR3 contains 13 residues. The CDR3: CASSRIQGNEQYF. CDR3 DNA sequence: TGTGCCAGTAGTAGAATACAGGGGAACGAGCAGTACTTC.

This clone appeared a few times. This sequence joins TRBV28 and TRBJ2-1; 12 bases are shared with TRBD2. The germline CDR1 and CDR2 sequences are MDHEN and SYDVKM. CDR3 length: 16 amino acids. The trim removed 5 bases at V and 4 bases at J, leaving 6 bases unmatched. CDR3 coding DNA: TGTGCCAGCAGTCCCTCTAGCGGGGGGGGGTACAATGAGCAGTTCTTC. Protein sequence: CASSPSSGGGYNEQFF.